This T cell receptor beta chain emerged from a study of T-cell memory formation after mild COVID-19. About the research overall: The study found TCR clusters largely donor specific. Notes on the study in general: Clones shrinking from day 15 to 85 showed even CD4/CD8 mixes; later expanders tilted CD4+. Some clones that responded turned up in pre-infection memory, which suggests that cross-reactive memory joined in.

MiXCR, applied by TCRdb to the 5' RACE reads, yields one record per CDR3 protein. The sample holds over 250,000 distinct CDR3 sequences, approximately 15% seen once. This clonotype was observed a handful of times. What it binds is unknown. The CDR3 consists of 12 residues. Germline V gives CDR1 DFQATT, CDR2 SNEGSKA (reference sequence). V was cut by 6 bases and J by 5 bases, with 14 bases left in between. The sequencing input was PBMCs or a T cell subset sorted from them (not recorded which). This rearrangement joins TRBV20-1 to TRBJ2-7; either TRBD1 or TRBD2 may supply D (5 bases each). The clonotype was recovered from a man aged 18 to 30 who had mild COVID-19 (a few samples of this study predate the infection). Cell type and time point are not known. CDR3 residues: CSASAGTHEQYF. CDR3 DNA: TGCAGTGCCAGTGCCGGGACCCACGAGCAGTACTTC.